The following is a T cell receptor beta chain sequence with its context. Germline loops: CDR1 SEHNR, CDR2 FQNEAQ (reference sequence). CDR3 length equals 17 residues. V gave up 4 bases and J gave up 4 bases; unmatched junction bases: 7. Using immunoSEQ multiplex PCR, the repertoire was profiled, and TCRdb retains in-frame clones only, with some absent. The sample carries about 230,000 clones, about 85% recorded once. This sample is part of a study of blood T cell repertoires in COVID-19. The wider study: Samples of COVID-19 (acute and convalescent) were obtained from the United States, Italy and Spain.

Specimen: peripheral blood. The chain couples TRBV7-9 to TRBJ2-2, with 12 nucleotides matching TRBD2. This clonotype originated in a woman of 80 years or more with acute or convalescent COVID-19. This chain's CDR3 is CASSSLAGGSLTGELFF. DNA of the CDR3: TGTGCCAGCAGCTCGCTAGCGGGGGGGAGTCTCACCGGGGAGCTGTTTTTT.